What follows are 22 T cell receptor beta chains derived from one specimen sequenced in a study of T cells in tuberculosis. Cells were sorted from thawed PBMC rested overnight and stained with GMM-loaded CD1B tetramer, viability dye and anti-CD3. C32 glucose monomycolate from Rhodococcus equi was loaded onto the CD1B tetramers. Measured with immunoSEQ multiplex PCR; TCRdb has only the in-frame clones, and not every one. The sample lists 80,000 to 90,000 clones; more than 75% were seen once. Sequenced: CD1b-GMM tetramer-negative cells sorted from PBMCs. All receptors come from an adult woman with latent tuberculosis.

The chain uses TRBV5-1 and TRBJ2-7; 10 bases fit TRBD2. The CDR3 is made up of 15 amino acids. The V segment lost 2 bases and the J segment 6 bases; nucleotides outside the gene matches: 8. Germline V gives CDR1 SGHRS, CDR2 YFSETQ. CDR3 protein: CASSLGAGGQSEQYF. The CDR3 nucleotides read TGCGCCAGCAGCTTAGGAGCGGGGGGGCAAAGCGAGCAGTACTTC.

The CDR3 loop reads CSVEPSGVNEQFF. Written as DNA, the CDR3 is TGCAGCGTTGAGCCTAGCGGGGTAAATGAGCAGTTCTTC. J is TRBJ2-1 and V is TRBV29-1, with 9 bases matching TRBD2. Germline CDR1 is SQVTM and CDR2 is ANQGSEA. There are 13 residues in the CDR3. The V segment lost 3 bases and the J segment 7 bases; nucleotides outside the gene matches: 4.

This chain links TRBV5-6 with TRBJ1-1; D is undetermined. The V end lost 3 bases, the J end lost 4 bases, and 19 bases lay between the germline ends. The germline V gene encodes CDR1 SGHDT and CDR2 YYEEEE. CDR3 length: 16 amino acids. In DNA, the CDR3 is TGTGCCAGCAGCTCCCGGCTCCTAACGTCGGGCACTGAAGCTTTCTTT. Translation gives CASSSRLLTSGTEAFF. Complete variable domain (other parts from reference TRBV5-6 and TRBJ1-1): DAGVTQSPTHLIKTRGQQVTLRCSPKSGHDTVSWYQQALGQGPQFIFQYYEEEERQRGNFPDRFSGHQFPNYSSELNVNALLLGDSALYLCASSSRLLTSGTEAFFGQGTRLTVV.

The table lists this clone with a count of one. This rearrangement joins TRBV5-3 to TRBJ1-5; 9 positions match TRBD1. TRBV5-3 is given ORF status, its function remaining uncertain. Unmatched junction bases numbered 11, after V lost 4 bases and J lost 6 bases. The length of the CDR3 is 16 residues. The CDR3 DNA reads as TGTGCCAGAAGCGCAAGACAGGGGGTGTGTGGTCAGCCCCAGCATTTT. Its protein is CARSARQGVCGQPQHF.

This sequence joins TRBV27 and TRBJ2-7; 8 bases fit TRBD2. Trimming cost V 3 bases and J 7 bases; bases outside gene matches: 5. The CDR3 runs to 13 residues. Germline assignment: CDR1 MNHEY and CDR2 SMNVEV (reference sequence). The CDR3 loop reads CASSFGGALEQYF. The CDR3 DNA reads TGTGCCAGCAGTTTCGGGGGGGCCCTAGAGCAGTACTTC.

The chain is built from TRBV18 and TRBJ1-6; D perhaps matches TRBD1 (5 bases). The CDR3 consists of 15 residues. From germline, CDR1 is KGHSH and CDR2 LQKENI. V lost 2 bases to trimming and J lost 7 bases, with 12 bases between them. In DNA, the CDR3 is TGTGCCAGCTCACCAAAAGGGGCAGGCAATTCACCCCTCCACTTT. Residues: CASSPKGAGNSPLHF.

The chain joins TRBV15 to TRBJ2-5, with 9 bases identical to TRBD1. Germline CDR1 and CDR2: LNHNV and YYDKDF (reference sequence). V lost 0 bases to trimming and J lost 6 bases; unmatched junction nucleotides: 5. This CDR3 contains 15 residues. The CDR3 sequence: CATSREGGQGKTQYF. CDR3 sequence (DNA): TGTGCCACCAGCAGAGAGGGTGGACAGGGGAAGACCCAGTACTTC.

Notes on this clone: In the same sample, other DNA sequences code for this CDR3. The chain recombines TRBV5-1 with TRBJ2-1; 8 bases fit TRBD2. Germline loops: CDR1 SGHRS, CDR2 YFSETQ. The CDR3 totals 15 residues. Losses at the gene ends were 4 bases for V and 8 bases for J; bases not matched to a gene: 11. For the CDR3, the DNA is TGCGCCAGCAGCCCGGGGGGGCATCCAGCCGATGAGCAGTTCTTC. It specifies CASSPGGHPADEQFF.

This clone has just a few counts. V is TRBV2 and J is TRBJ1-2, with 7 bases identical to TRBD1. The V gene's germline CDR1 is SNHLY and CDR2 FYNNEI. The CDR3 is made up of 13 amino acids. The trim removed 3 bases at V and 4 bases at J, leaving 2 bases unmatched. The CDR3 loop reads CASSDWTGYGYTF. CDR3 nucleotides: TGTGCCAGCAGTGATTGGACAGGCTATGGCTACACCTTC.

The rearrangement links TRBV11-2 to TRBJ2-1, with a possible D match to TRBD2 (6 bases). V was cut by 7 bases and J by 1 base, with 14 bases left in between. Looked up from germline, CDR1 is SGHAT and CDR2 is FQNNGV. The CDR3 extends over 15 amino acids. The CDR3, as DNA: TGTGCCAGCAACCCCGGGACTCATTCCTACAATGAGCAGTTCTTC. Translating it yields CASNPGTHSYNEQFF.

The gene calls are TRBV5-5 and TRBJ1-6; D not resolved. The germline V and J ends were trimmed by 2 bases and 7 bases, with 10 bases remaining between them. This CDR3 is 14 amino acids long. Germline loops: CDR1 SGHKS, CDR2 YYEKEE (reference sequence). The CDR3 bases are TGTGCCAGCAGCTTCCGGGAGACCAATTCACCCCTCCACTTT. This sequence encodes CASSFRETNSPLHF.

The count of this clone is one. V gene TRBV27 combines with J gene TRBJ2-7, with 10 nucleotides matching TRBD2. CDR1 is MNHEY and CDR2 is SMNVEV in the germline V gene (reference sequence). CDR3 size: 16 residues. V was clipped by 6 bases and J by 2 bases; unmatched bases: 10. Here the CDR3 DNA reads TGTGCCAGCAGACCAACGGGACTAGCGAACGCCTACGAGCAGTACTTC. This sequence encodes CASRPTGLANAYEQYF.

The V call is TRBV27, the J call TRBJ1-1, with D unresolved. Between the trimmed V and J ends, which lost 4 bases and 4 bases, there was a span of 13 bases. From germline, CDR1 is MNHEY and CDR2 SMNVEV (reference sequence). The CDR3 contains 14 residues. CDR3 residues: CASSSPVGGTEAFF. CDR3 bases: TGTGCCAGCAGTTCACCCGTGGGAGGCACTGAAGCTTTCTTT.

The rearrangement links TRBV13 to TRBJ2-3; 12 bases agree with TRBD2. Unmatched junction bases numbered 14, after V lost 1 base and J lost 3 bases. Germline V gives CDR1 PRHDT, CDR2 FYEKMQ (reference sequence). The CDR3 has 20 residues. The CDR3 is CASSLEGRTGTSGQTDTQYF. CDR3 DNA sequence: TGTGCCAGCAGCTTAGAAGGGAGAACCGGGACTAGCGGGCAGACAGATACGCAGTATTTT.

The chain is built from TRBV13 and TRBJ1-2, with D tentatively TRBD1 (5 bases). The CDR3 is 15 residues long. CDR1 and CDR2 from the germline V gene are PRHDT and FYEKMQ (reference sequence). Trimming took 5 bases from V and 3 from J, leaving 16 bases between them. The CDR3 DNA follows: TGTGCCAGCAGCCCGGGTCGGGCAGGGTACTATGGCTACACCTTC. It encodes CASSPGRAGYYGYTF.

CDR3 in DNA: TGTGCCAGCAGCTTGGGGGGCTTTGAGACCCAGTACTTC. Its translation: CASSLGGFETQYF. The V gene is TRBV5-8, the J gene TRBJ2-5, with a weak D call TRBD1 (5 bases). This CDR3 contains 13 residues. With 0 bases removed from V and 5 bases from J, the gap between germline ends came to 8 bases. CDR1 is SGHTS, CDR2 YDEGEE, per germline.

This chain connects TRBV27 to TRBJ1-1, with no clear D. The V and J ends lost 2 bases and 2 bases respectively, with 12 bases between them. Looked up from germline, CDR1 is MNHEY and CDR2 is SMNVEV (reference sequence). The CDR3 extends over 15 amino acids. The CDR3 is CASSLNWQANTEAFF. The CDR3 region has the DNA TGTGCCAGCAGTTTAAATTGGCAGGCCAACACTGAAGCTTTCTTT.

This rearrangement joins TRBV10-2 to TRBJ2-3; D may be TRBD2 (5 bases). Germline lookup yields CDR1 WSHSY and CDR2 SAAADI. There are 14 residues in the CDR3. V was pared by 7 bases and J by 4 bases, with 15 bases between. The CDR3 loop is CASKVPGSADTQYF. The CDR3 DNA follows: TGCGCCAGCAAGGTCCCGGGGAGCGCAGATACGCAGTATTTT.

This clone occurred once. The V call is TRBV4-1, the J call TRBJ1-2; possible D gene TRBD1, 5 bases. This CDR3 is built from 17 residues. Per the germline V gene, CDR1 is MGHRA and CDR2 is YSYEKL. Trimming removed 1 base at V and 3 bases at J, with 18 bases between. CDR3 nucleotides: TGCGCCAGCAGCCAAGTTGGCAGGGCACGGGAGGACTATGGCTACACCTTC. Amino acid sequence: CASSQVGRAREDYGYTF.

V and J are TRBV7-2 and TRBJ1-6, with 8 bases lining up with TRBD1. Germline CDR1 SGHTA, CDR2 FQGNSA. V dropped 3 bases and J dropped 10; count of bases not matched to a gene: 17. There are 18 residues in the CDR3. The CDR3 DNA sequence: TGTGCCAGCAGCTTCGTGGGGAAGGGGACAGGTTCACACTCACCCCTCCACTTT. It specifies CASSFVGKGTGSHSPLHF.

DNA for the CDR3: TGTGCCAGCAGCTTAGCCCCGGGACTAGCGGGGCTTCCCGACAATGAGCAGTTCTTC. Translating it yields CASSLAPGLAGLPDNEQFF. The rearrangement uses TRBV7-2 and TRBJ2-1; 13 bases map to TRBD2. Losses at the gene ends were 0 bases for V and 5 bases for J; bases not matched to a gene: 10. The germline V gene encodes CDR1 SGHTA and CDR2 FQGNSA. This CDR3 comprises 19 residues.

The rearrangement links TRBV6-1 to TRBJ2-3, with D maybe TRBD2 (5 bases). Germline V gene sequence: CDR1 MNHNS, CDR2 SASEGT. CDR3 length: 15 residues. The germline V and J ends were trimmed by 5 bases and 1 base, with 13 bases remaining between them. CDR3 in amino acids: CASSSRGAGTDTQYF. CDR3 bases: TGTGCCAGCAGTTCCCGGGGAGCAGGCACAGATACGCAGTATTTT.